The entry below gives a single T cell receptor beta chain sequence along with its context. What it binds is unknown. PCR used 60 Vbeta primers and 13 Jbeta primers. Generated by immunoSEQ multiplex PCR, the TCRdb table keeps only in-frame clones and is missing some. The sample lists 55,000 to 85,000 clones, about 60% occurring once. This entry comes from a study of cytomegalovirus exposure and HLA in healthy donors. Regarding the study as a whole: CMV serostatus was the sole immune exposure information available. There were around 160 TCR beta chains listed as cytomegalovirus-associated. According to a later analysis, donors in an Asian-associated ancestry cluster reportedly had fewer N-insertions than the roughly 670-donor mean.

Though nominally healthy at sampling, donors likely had unrecorded immune exposures. This CDR3 comprises 13 residues. The V end lost 2 bases, the J end lost 5 bases, and 7 bases lay between the germline ends. In germline, CDR1 is MNHEY, CDR2 SVGAGI. The V gene is TRBV6-5, the J gene TRBJ2-1, with D possibly being TRBD2 (5 bases). This receptor was obtained from a woman aged 50 to 60 in good health and CMV-seronegative. Sequencing input: PBMCs. CDR3: CASSYGLDNEQFF. The CDR3 DNA reads as TGTGCCAGCAGTTACGGACTGGACAATGAGCAGTTCTTC.